The 30 T cell receptor beta chains below come from one sample, sequenced in a study of T-cell reconstitution after alpha-beta-depleted transplantation in children. Unique molecular identifiers were incorporated into the prepared TCRbeta library. TCRdb re-analysed the PCR reads in MiXCR, keeping a single row per CDR3 protein. This sample has 450,000 to 550,000 distinct CDR3 sequences, with over 10% found just once. Material: PBMCs, mostly from graft donor cells, obtained 180 days after TCRalphabeta/CD19-depleted stem cell transplant. The receptors originated from a female patient under 10 years old who had a stem cell transplant for aplastic anemia, so the T cells may come from the graft donor.

This clonotype was seen a handful of times. The chain carries TRBV7-8 and TRBJ2-2, with D possibly TRBD2 on 5 matching bases. This CDR3 is 16 amino acids long. CDR1 and CDR2 (germline): SGHVS, FQNEAQ. With 5 bases removed from V and 2 bases from J, the gap between germline ends came to 15 bases. The CDR3 here is CASSPRGGHNTGELFF. CDR3 DNA sequence: TGTGCCAGCAGCCCACGGGGTGGGCATAACACCGGGGAGCTGTTTTTT.

This clonotype was observed a few times. The V and J genes are TRBV20-1 and TRBJ2-4, with a weak D call TRBD1 (7 bases). The CDR3 has 16 residues. Per germline, CDR1 DFQATT and CDR2 SNEGSKA (reference sequence). The germline V and J ends were trimmed by 5 bases and 0 bases, with 17 bases remaining between them. CDR3 protein: CSAWRRGQLAKNIQYF. The CDR3 DNA reads as TGCAGTGCTTGGAGGAGGGGACAGTTAGCCAAAAACATTCAGTACTTC.

This clonotype was seen more than once but under ten times. The V and J genes are TRBV16 and TRBJ2-5; 8 bases fit TRBD1. The CDR3 loop spans 14 amino acids. V lost 4 bases and J lost 4; bases outside the gene matches: 5. The germline CDR1 and CDR2 sequences are KGHSY and FQNENV. The CDR3 protein is CASSRTGIGETQYF. The CDR3 DNA reads as TGTGCCAGCAGCCGGACAGGGATCGGAGAGACCCAGTACTTC.

This clonotype was observed a few times. The chain combines TRBV24-1 with TRBJ1-2, with D possibly matching TRBD1 (5 bases). Deletions cut 4 bases from V and 4 bases from J, with 12 bases between. This CDR3 comprises 14 residues. CDR1 is KGHDR and CDR2 is SFDVKD in the germline V gene. In nucleotides, the CDR3 is TGTGCCACCAGTGACCCGACTACAGGCTATGGCTACACCTTC. Protein product: CATSDPTTGYGYTF.

This clonotype was observed at least ten times. The chain links TRBV12-3 or TRBV12-4 to TRBJ1-1; D remains ambiguous. The V end lost 2 bases, the J end lost 3 bases, and 10 bases lay between the germline ends. There are 14 residues in the CDR3. The CDR3 DNA reads as TGTGCCAGCAGTTTATGGGAGGACGACACTGAAGCTTTCTTT. Translating it yields CASSLWEDDTEAFF.

This rearrangement joins TRBV7-2 to TRBJ1-4, with 7 bases fitting TRBD1. Unmatched junction bases numbered 11, after V lost 3 bases and J lost 7 bases. The CDR3 is 16 residues long. Germline V gene lookup returns CDR1 SGHTA and CDR2 FQGNSA. The CDR3 region has the DNA TGTGCCAGCAGCTTTAGCTCCGACAGGGCCGTTGAAAAACTGTTTTTT. Its protein is CASSFSSDRAVEKLFF.

This clonotype was counted between two and nine times. V and J are TRBV24-1 and TRBJ2-6; tentative D call: TRBD2 (6 bases). The length of the CDR3 is 17 residues. Germline V gene sequence: CDR1 KGHDR, CDR2 SFDVKD. The CDR3 loop reads CAIAGRGFSSGANVLTF. As DNA, the CDR3 is TGTGCTATCGCAGGGCGGGGTTTCTCCTCCGGGGCCAACGTCCTGACTTTC.

This clonotype was detected ten times or more. The chain joins TRBV5-1 to TRBJ2-2; tentative D call: TRBD1 (6 bases). The length of the CDR3 is 15 residues. Trimming removed 4 bases from V and 0 bases from J, with 10 bases in between. Germline V gene lookup returns CDR1 SGHRS and CDR2 YFSETQ. The CDR3: CASSPGHTNTGELFF. The CDR3 nucleotides are TGCGCCAGCAGCCCGGGACACACGAACACCGGGGAGCTGTTTTTT.

The sample holds a few counts of this clonotype. This sequence joins TRBV20-1 and TRBJ2-4; 7 bases fit TRBD2. This CDR3 region has 16 residues. In germline, CDR1 is DFQATT, CDR2 SNEGSKA (reference sequence). V dropped 6 bases and J dropped 2; count of bases not matched to a gene: 13. This CDR3 reads CSAQPTSLAPKNIQYF. The DNA of the CDR3 is TGCAGTGCCCAGCCGACTAGCCTCGCCCCCAAAAACATTCAGTACTTC.

About this clonotype itself: This may be a read error, as it is one base from a much larger clone. For the CDR3, the DNA is TGCAGCGTTCGCCGGTTTGGCTATGGCGACACCTTC. As protein: CSVRRFGYGDTF. The chain carries TRBV29-1 and TRBJ1-2, with unresolved D. Germline CDR1 is SQVTM and CDR2 is ANQGSEA. CDR3 length: 12 amino acids. The full variable domain, in which reference TRBV29-1 and TRBJ1-2 provide the parts outside the CDR3, is SAVISQKPSRDICQRGTSLTIQCQVDSQVTMMFWYRQQPGQSLTLIATANQGSEATYESGFVIDKFPISRPNLTFSTLTVSNMSPEDSSIYLCSVRRFGYGDTFGSGTRLTVV.

The rearrangement uses TRBV12-3 or TRBV12-4 and TRBJ1-2; no reliable D call. The V gene lost 3 bases and the J gene lost 8 bases, with 10 bases spanning the gap. This CDR3 is 12 amino acids long. CDR3 nucleotide sequence: TGTGCCAGCAGTTTCTCTGACGGGGGCTACACCTTC. Protein product: CASSFSDGGYTF.

This clonotype has a handful of counts. The rearrangement links TRBV15 to TRBJ2-2; D uncertain. V lost 0 bases to trimming and J lost 9 bases, with 11 bases between them. The CDR3 loop spans 14 amino acids. Germline V gene data show CDR1 as LNHNV and CDR2 as YYDKDF (reference sequence). In nucleotides, the CDR3 is TGTGCCACCAGCAGAGATCTCGGTTTTTGGGAGCTGTTTTTT. Its translation: CATSRDLGFWELFF.

The V call is TRBV5-1, the J call TRBJ2-3; 9 bases line up with TRBD2. The germline CDR1 and CDR2 sequences are SGHRS and YFSETQ. J lost 4 bases, V lost 0 bases, and 3 bases had no gene match. CDR3 length: 15 amino acids. CDR3 protein: CASSLGREGPDTQYF. In DNA, the CDR3 is TGCGCCAGCAGCTTGGGGCGGGAGGGCCCAGATACGCAGTATTTT. Looking up the rest from reference TRBV5-1 and TRBJ2-3 gives the full variable domain: KAGVTQTPRYLIKTRGQQVTLSCSPISGHRSVSWYQQTPGQGLQFLFEYFSETQRNKGNFPGRFSGRQFSNSRSEMNVSTLELGDSALYLCASSLGREGPDTQYFGPGTRLTVL.

This clonotype was seen ten or more times. The rearrangement joins TRBV28 to TRBJ2-5; 8 bases are a match to TRBD2. V was clipped by 10 bases and J by 2 bases; unmatched bases: 15. Germline values: CDR1 MDHEN, CDR2 SYDVKM. The CDR3 sequence is 16 residues long. CDR3 nucleotides: TGTGCCACCCTGGGGCCCCTAGCGGGCGTTCAAGAGACCCAGTACTTC. Residues: CATLGPLAGVQETQYF.

The CDR3 region is CASSRDRAIYEQYF. The CDR3 DNA reads as TGTGCCAGCAGCAGGGACAGGGCCATCTACGAGCAGTACTTC. The chain uses TRBV5-8 and TRBJ2-7, with 9 bases fitting TRBD1. Germline V gene data show CDR1 as SGHTS and CDR2 as YDEGEE. This CDR3 spans 14 amino acids. The J segment lost 3 bases and the V segment lost 4 bases, leaving 5 bases of the junction unmatched.

DNA for the CDR3: TGTGCCAGCAGTTTGTCAGTGTTTAGCAATCAGCCCCAGCATTTT. It translates to CASSLSVFSNQPQHF. V gene TRBV28 combines with J gene TRBJ1-5; the D is unclear. Per germline, CDR1 MDHEN and CDR2 SYDVKM. The CDR3 sequence is 15 residues long. V lost 3 bases, J lost 0 bases, and 9 bases lay in between.

The V gene is TRBV7-9, the J gene TRBJ2-5, with 11 bases aligning to TRBD2. V shed 2 bases and J 1 base; nucleotides not matched to a gene: 0. Germline V CDR1 and CDR2: SEHNR, FQNEAQ (reference sequence). The CDR3 has 15 residues. The CDR3 spells CASSLTSGGQETQYF. The CDR3 DNA sequence: TGTGCCAGCAGCTTAACTAGCGGGGGCCAAGAGACCCAGTACTTC.

The table lists this clonotype with a few counts. V gene TRBV15 combines with J gene TRBJ2-4, with 7 bases that match TRBD1. This CDR3 is 15 amino acids long. CDR1 and CDR2 from the germline V gene are LNHNV and YYDKDF (reference sequence). After removal of 9 bases from V and 1 base from J, the junction contained 9 bases not matched to a gene. This CDR3 is CATSTGYTAKNIQYF. Here the CDR3 DNA reads TGTGCCACGTCGACAGGGTATACCGCCAAAAACATTCAGTACTTC.

Notes on this clonotype: At one boundary the junction diverges from the germline segment, which might be a read error. The chain carries TRBV12-3 or TRBV12-4 and TRBJ2-7; TRBD2 agrees at 13 bases. CDR3 length: 18 amino acids. CDR3 residues: CACSPYPGLAGSSYEQYF. CDR3 nucleotide sequence: TGTGCCTGCAGTCCTTATCCGGGACTAGCGGGGAGCTCCTACGAGCAGTACTTC.

This clonotype was detected a few times. V gene TRBV4-3 combines with J gene TRBJ2-7, with D tentatively TRBD1 (5 bases). The CDR3 runs to 16 residues. V was cut by 1 base and J by 5 bases, with 18 bases left in between. Germline assignment: CDR1 LGHNA and CDR2 YSLEER. In DNA form, the CDR3 reads TGCGCCAGCAGCCAAGGGGGCCTAGGGTTCCGTAACGAGCAGTACTTC. This codes for CASSQGGLGFRNEQYF.

A few counts support this clonotype. The genes are TRBV28 and TRBJ2-1, with D unresolved. The CDR3 runs to 18 residues. Germline CDR1 is MDHEN and CDR2 is SYDVKM. Trimming took 3 bases from V and 8 from J, leaving 26 bases between them. CDR3 sequence (DNA): TGTGCCAGCAGTTTGGCCCCCTTAGACCGGTTGAACGGCGATGAGCAGTTCTTC. Translation: CASSLAPLDRLNGDEQFF.

The chain uses TRBV7-9 and TRBJ2-7, with TRBD1 matching 11 bases. The V gene's germline CDR1 is SEHNR and CDR2 FQNEAQ (reference sequence). CDR3 length: 15 residues. V dropped 5 bases and J dropped 6; count of bases not matched to a gene: 9. The CDR3 coding sequence is TGTGCCAGCAGCCAAGGACAGGGGGCGAGGGGCGAGCAGTACGTC. Translation gives CASSQGQGARGEQYV.

The chain joins TRBV20-1 to TRBJ2-1; 8 positions agree with TRBD2. The junction had 5 bases not matched to a gene; V was cut back by 1 base and J by 0 bases. Germline values: CDR1 DFQATT, CDR2 SNEGSKA (reference sequence). CDR3 length equals 16 residues. This CDR3 is CSARGERGSSYNEQFF. As DNA, the CDR3 is TGCAGTGCTAGAGGAGAGCGGGGGAGCTCCTACAATGAGCAGTTCTTC.

This clonotype was detected only a few times. J is TRBJ2-7 and V is TRBV18; TRBD2 aligns across 11 bases. V was pared by 0 bases and J by 2 bases, with 3 bases of the junction left unmatched. CDR1 and CDR2 (germline): KGHSH, LQKENI. The CDR3 extends over 16 amino acids. CDR3 amino acids: CASSPPTSGGTYEQYF. The CDR3, as DNA: TGTGCCAGCTCACCACCCACTAGCGGGGGAACCTACGAGCAGTACTTC.

This clonotype was detected ten times or more. The chain uses TRBV4-2 and TRBJ2-7; TRBD1 aligns across 7 bases. CDR1 is LGHNA and CDR2 is YNFKEQ in the germline V gene. The V gene end was trimmed by 4 bases and the J gene end by 6 bases; junction bases not matched to a gene: 9. This CDR3 region has 14 residues. CDR3: CASSRGGADSEQYF. As DNA, the CDR3 is TGTGCCAGCAGCCGAGGGGGCGCCGATAGCGAGCAGTACTTC.

Of note for this clonotype: Compared with germline, one end of the junction differs, possibly owing to a read error. The rearrangement links TRBV4-2 to TRBJ2-7; tentatively, D is TRBD2 (7 bases). There are 15 residues in the CDR3. Per germline, CDR1 LGHNA and CDR2 YNFKEQ. The CDR3 DNA sequence: TGTGCCAGCAGCCAGGGGGGGGGCAGAACCTACGAGCAGAACTTC. Translated, it gives CASSQGGGRTYEQNF.

V and J are TRBV27 and TRBJ2-5; D tentatively fits TRBD1 or TRBD2 (5 bases each). The V end lost 4 bases, the J end lost 4 bases, and 13 bases lay between the germline ends. The germline V gene has CDR1 MNHEY and CDR2 SMNVEV (reference sequence). The CDR3 extends over 14 amino acids. The CDR3 loop is CASSSEGWGETQYF. The DNA of the CDR3 is TGTGCCAGCAGTTCCGAGGGGTGGGGAGAGACCCAGTACTTC.

The rearrangement uses TRBV2 and TRBJ2-7; no clear D. Per the germline V gene, CDR1 is SNHLY and CDR2 is FYNNEI. The CDR3 length is 15 residues. The ends were cut back, 7 bases at V and 3 bases at J, with 19 bases in the middle. In DNA, the CDR3 is TGTGCCAGCACCCTCCCAAAGGTATTCAACTACGAGCAGTACGTC. It codes for CASTLPKVFNYEQYV.

This clonotype came up a few times. The chain has TRBV7-9 and TRBJ2-6, with 7 bases lining up with TRBD1. In germline, CDR1 is SEHNR, CDR2 FQNEAQ (reference sequence). After removal of 3 bases from V and 2 bases from J, the junction contained 1 base not matched to a gene. The CDR3 loop spans 15 amino acids. Written as DNA, the CDR3 is TGTGCCAGCAGCTTGACAGGGCCTGGGGCCAACGTCCTGACTTTC. Translating it yields CASSLTGPGANVLTF. Full variable domain (rest looked up from reference TRBV7-9 and TRBJ2-6): DTGVSQNPRHKITKRGQNVTFRCDPISEHNRLYWYRQTLGQGPEFLTYFQNEAQLEKSRLLSDRFSAERPKGSFSTLEIQRTEQGDSAMYLCASSLTGPGANVLTFGAGSRLTVL.

This clonotype was observed a handful of times. J is TRBJ2-5 and V is TRBV7-9; 7 bases are shared with TRBD1. The germline CDR1 and CDR2 sequences are SEHNR and FQNEAQ (reference sequence). V lost 5 bases and J lost 1; bases outside the gene matches: 7. The CDR3 covers 15 residues. The chain's CDR3 is CASSQRTGGQETQYF. The CDR3 nucleotides read TGTGCCAGCAGCCAGAGGACAGGCGGCCAAGAGACCCAGTACTTC.